These 13 T cell receptor beta chains were sequenced from one sample in a study of a mutant IDH1 vaccine in newly diagnosed glioma. These receptors lack a known antigen. Clones were read by immunoSEQ multiplex PCR, and TCRdb kept only the in-frame ones, dropping some. This repertoire shows 30,000 to 35,000 clones, 80% to 95% found once; its top ten account for 5% to 6.5%. Noted time point: week 47, end of study. Every vaccine dose comprised 300 ug of mutant IDH1 20-mer peptide plus topical imiquimod. Sample: PBMCs, taken from a glioma patient whose treatment included an IDH1 peptide vaccine. All receptors derive from a woman aged 40 to 55 with glioma.

V gene TRBV18 combines with J gene TRBJ2-3; perhaps TRBD1 as D (6 bases). The CDR3 is 15 residues long. The ends were cut back, 3 bases at V and 2 bases at J, with 12 bases in the middle. Germline assignment: CDR1 KGHSH and CDR2 LQKENI. In nucleotides, the CDR3 is TGTGCCAGCTCACCGTTCCGGGACACCACAGATACGCAGTATTTT. It is translated as CASSPFRDTTDTQYF.

The gene calls are TRBV5-1 and TRBJ2-3; tentatively, D is TRBD1 or TRBD2 (5 bases each). V was clipped by 4 bases and J by 3 bases, with 21 bases between them. The CDR3 runs to 17 residues. The germline V gene encodes CDR1 SGHRS and CDR2 YFSETQ. The CDR3 DNA sequence: TGCGCCAGCAGCGGAGACTCCGGGGCGAGTCTGACAGATACGCAGTATTTT. This translates into CASSGDSGASLTDTQYF.

The CDR3 spells CASSTHRTGGGVEAFF. Written as DNA, the CDR3 is TGTGCCAGTAGTACGCACCGGACAGGGGGCGGGGTTGAAGCTTTCTTT. This sequence joins TRBV19 and TRBJ1-1; 11 bases are shared with TRBD1. CDR3 length equals 16 residues. The V segment lost 4 bases and the J segment 7 bases; nucleotides outside the gene matches: 11. The germline V gene encodes CDR1 LNHDA and CDR2 SQIVND (reference sequence).

CDR3 coding DNA: TGCGCCAGCAGTGAGTCTTACCAGGGGAGCTACGAGCAGTACTTC. This encodes CASSESYQGSYEQYF. The chain links TRBV10-1 to TRBJ2-7; D is possibly TRBD1 (6 bases). This CDR3 contains 15 residues. V was pared by 0 bases and J by 3 bases, with 12 bases between. In germline, CDR1 is WNHNN, CDR2 SYGVQD (reference sequence).

The J gene is TRBJ2-3, the V gene TRBV6-1, with 7 bases lining up with TRBD2. Germline values: CDR1 MNHNS, CDR2 SASEGT. Trimming took 4 bases from V and 5 from J; bases not matched to a gene: 6. There are 14 residues in the CDR3. This chain's CDR3 is CASSGQTGGDTQYF. In DNA, the CDR3 is TGTGCCAGCAGTGGACAGACGGGGGGAGATACGCAGTATTTT.

The rearrangement links TRBV7-9 to TRBJ2-3, with D perhaps given as TRBD1 or TRBD2 (5 bases each). The CDR3 runs to 18 residues. Germline lookup yields CDR1 SEHNR and CDR2 FQNEAQ (reference sequence). V was cut by 0 bases and J by 0 bases, with 16 bases left in between. This CDR3 is CASSLALSGRRSTDTQYF. In DNA, the CDR3 is TGTGCCAGCAGCTTAGCGCTATCGGGACGACGCAGCACAGATACGCAGTATTTT.

V gene TRBV10-3 combines with J gene TRBJ2-2; possibly TRBD2 for D (5 bases). The CDR3 consists of 15 residues. From germline, CDR1 is ENHRY and CDR2 SYGVKD. Trimming cost V 3 bases and J 2 bases, with 10 bases left between them. CDR3 sequence reads: CAISDRGRNTGELFF. CDR3 coding DNA: TGTGCCATCAGTGATCGAGGGAGAAACACCGGGGAGCTGTTTTTT.

The chain is built from TRBV5-4 and TRBJ2-3; D remains unclear. V was pared by 2 bases and J by 2 bases, with 9 bases between. The germline CDR1 and CDR2 sequences are SGHNT and YYREEE (reference sequence). The CDR3 runs to 14 residues. The DNA of the CDR3 is TGTGCCAGCAGCTTCAAGCAGTTCACAGATACGCAGTATTTT. Protein: CASSFKQFTDTQYF.

The rearrangement uses TRBV10-3 and TRBJ1-1; 7 bases map to TRBD1. The V gene end was trimmed by 0 bases and the J gene end by 3 bases; junction bases not matched to a gene: 7. Per the germline V gene, CDR1 is ENHRY and CDR2 is SYGVKD. This CDR3 region has 16 residues. The DNA for the CDR3 is TGTGCCATCAGTGAGTCAGCCAGGGGGGTGGACACTGAAGCTTTCTTT. This sequence encodes CAISESARGVDTEAFF.

This chain connects TRBV7-2 to TRBJ1-6; 8 nucleotides match TRBD1. This CDR3 has 15 amino acids. Germline values: CDR1 SGHTA, CDR2 FQGNSA. After removal of 5 bases from V and 5 bases from J, the junction contained 5 bases not matched to a gene. This chain's CDR3 is CASSPYRGDNSPLHF. The CDR3 coding sequence is TGTGCCAGCAGCCCATACAGGGGGGATAATTCACCCCTCCACTTT. The variable domain in full, with the rest retrieved from reference TRBV7-2 and TRBJ1-6, is GAGVSQSPSNKVTEKGKDVELRCDPISGHTALYWYRQSLGQGLEFLIYFQGNSAPDKSGLPSDRFSAERTGGSVSTLTIQRTQQEDSAVYLCASSPYRGDNSPLHFGNGTRLTVT.

The gene calls are TRBV9 and TRBJ2-2; unclear D gene. The CDR3 covers 17 residues. The V gene's germline CDR1 is SGDLS and CDR2 YYNGEE. Trimming took 0 bases from V and 1 from J, leaving 13 bases between them. The CDR3 DNA reads TGTGCCAGCAGCGTAGGCCGGAAGGTGGGGAACACCGGGGAGCTGTTTTTT. This sequence encodes CASSVGRKVGNTGELFF.

The rearrangement joins TRBV5-1 to TRBJ2-6; TRBD2 aligns across 14 bases. The V segment lost 4 bases and the J segment 0 bases; nucleotides outside the gene matches: 3. In germline, CDR1 is SGHRS, CDR2 YFSETQ. This CDR3 has 18 amino acids. CDR3 sequence: CASSTGLAGDSGANVLTF. CDR3 DNA: TGCGCCAGCAGCACGGGACTAGCGGGGGACTCTGGGGCCAACGTCCTGACTTTC.

The CDR3 DNA is TGTGCCAGCTCATCTGACAGAAACTATGGCTACACCTTC. It yields the protein CASSSDRNYGYTF. The chain has TRBV18 and TRBJ1-2, with D possibly matching TRBD1 (5 bases). V was cut by 5 bases and J by 2 bases, with 9 bases left in between. This CDR3 has 13 residues. Germline V gives CDR1 KGHSH, CDR2 LQKENI.